Below are 27 T cell receptor beta chains sequenced from a single sample in a study of T cell changes during pregnancy in multiple sclerosis. Generated by immunoSEQ multiplex PCR, the TCRdb table keeps only in-frame clones and is missing some. The profile covers over 20,000 clones, with about 83% appearing a single time and less than 9% taken by the ten largest. The sample in question was CD8+ T cells from peripheral blood mononuclear cells, obtained before pregnancy. All receptors derive from a female donor with multiple sclerosis, enrolled in a pregnancy study.

This chain links TRBV7-7 with TRBJ2-1; tentatively, D is TRBD2 (5 bases). CDR3 length equals 14 residues. Looked up from germline, CDR1 is SSHAT and CDR2 is FNYEAQ (reference sequence). With 4 bases removed from V and 6 bases from J, the gap between germline ends came to 13 bases. Written as DNA, the CDR3 is TGTGCCAGCAGCTGGACGGGAAGTATCAATGAGCAGTTCTTC. Its protein is CASSWTGSINEQFF. Filled out from reference TRBV7-7 and TRBJ2-1, the complete variable domain reads GAGVSQSPRYKVTKRGQDVTLRCDPISSHATLYWYQQALGQGPEFLTYFNYEAQPDKSGLPSDRFSAERPEGSISTLTIQRTEQRDSAMYRCASSWTGSINEQFFGPGTRLTVL.

The chain carries TRBV27 and TRBJ1-1; possible D gene TRBD1, 5 bases. From germline, CDR1 is MNHEY and CDR2 SMNVEV (reference sequence). The germline V and J ends were trimmed by 10 bases and 10 bases, with 16 bases remaining between them. This CDR3 comprises 11 residues. The DNA of the CDR3 is TGTGCCACCCACTGGGGGGAACGAGCTTTCTTT. Translation gives CATHWGERAFF.

The V call is TRBV19, the J call TRBJ1-5; 7 bases align to TRBD1. V trimming: 6 bases; J trimming: 4 bases; junction bases outside the gene matches: 15. This CDR3 contains 17 residues. Looked up from germline, CDR1 is LNHDA and CDR2 is SQIVND (reference sequence). CDR3 nucleotide sequence: TGTGCCAGTAGCTATTCAACGGGGGGGACAGTAAATCAGCCCCAGCATTTT. Translation: CASSYSTGGTVNQPQHF.

The V and J genes are TRBV6-5 and TRBJ2-1; 7 positions match TRBD2. This CDR3 contains 13 residues. Germline-derived CDR1 and CDR2 are MNHEY and SVGAGI. Trimming cost V 6 bases and J 7 bases; bases outside gene matches: 6. CDR3 region: CASSPTSVNEQFF. In DNA, the CDR3 is TGTGCCAGCAGCCCAACTAGCGTAAATGAGCAGTTCTTC.

In this sample, this clone turned up a few times. The chain couples TRBV19 to TRBJ2-1, with a weak D call TRBD2 (5 bases). Trimming stripped 5 bases from V and 8 bases from J, with 19 bases between. This CDR3 is 15 amino acids long. The V gene's germline CDR1 is LNHDA and CDR2 SQIVND (reference sequence). The CDR3 loop is CASSPAGGYFYEQFF. The CDR3, as DNA: TGTGCCAGTAGTCCGGCGGGTGGTTATTTTTATGAGCAGTTCTTC. Full variable domain (remainder filled in from reference TRBV19 and TRBJ2-1): DGGITQSPKYLFRKEGQNVTLSCEQNLNHDAMYWYRQDPGQGLRLIYYSQIVNDFQKGDIAEGYSVSREKKESFPLTVTSAQKNPTAFYLCASSPAGGYFYEQFFGPGTRLTVL.

This clone was observed a single time. The chain combines TRBV5-6 with TRBJ2-1; 8 nucleotides match TRBD1. CDR1 and CDR2 (germline): SGHDT, YYEEEE. Trimming cost V 0 bases and J 1 base; bases outside gene matches: 9. There are 18 residues in the CDR3. The CDR3 coding sequence is TGTGCCAGCAGCTTGGCTAGGTGGACAGGGTGGTCCTACAATGAGCAGTTCTTC. Its translation is CASSLARWTGWSYNEQFF.

This clone was recorded only once. The chain couples TRBV5-4 to TRBJ2-1; the D is unclear. This CDR3 contains 16 residues. In germline, CDR1 is SGHNT, CDR2 YYREEE (reference sequence). Deletions cut 0 bases from V and 1 base from J, with 11 bases between. The CDR3 DNA reads TGTGCCAGCAGCTTGGTTACGGTTCGTTCCTACAATGAGCAGTTCTTC. Residues: CASSLVTVRSYNEQFF.

The rearrangement joins TRBV13 to TRBJ1-3, with D possibly matching TRBD1 (6 bases). The CDR3 covers 16 residues. Germline V gene data show CDR1 as PRHDT and CDR2 as FYEKMQ (reference sequence). V was pared by 2 bases and J by 0 bases, with 11 bases between. This chain's CDR3 is CASSLQGGNSGNTIYF. CDR3 DNA sequence: TGTGCCAGCAGCTTACAAGGGGGTAACTCTGGAAACACCATATATTTT.

The chain combines TRBV7-9 with TRBJ2-2, with a weak D call TRBD1 (6 bases). The V end lost 2 bases, the J end lost 6 bases, and 13 bases lay between the germline ends. CDR3 length: 15 residues. Germline CDR1 is SEHNR and CDR2 is FQNEAQ (reference sequence). CDR3 sequence (DNA): TGTGCCAGCAGCTTACTCTCAGGGGTACCCGGGGAGCTGTTTTTT. Amino acids: CASSLLSGVPGELFF.

By sample fraction, this clone is medium-sized. J is TRBJ2-5 and V is TRBV7-2; TRBD2 matches at 11 bases. CDR1 and CDR2 (germline): SGHTA, FQGNSA. The CDR3 runs to 19 residues. V lost 5 bases to trimming and J lost 3 bases; unmatched junction nucleotides: 17. CDR3 DNA: TGTGCCAGCAGCCTTATGGACCCGGGACTAGCGGCCGTTAAAGAGACCCAGTACTTC. It yields the protein CASSLMDPGLAAVKETQYF. Looking up the rest from reference TRBV7-2 and TRBJ2-5 gives the full variable domain: GAGVSQSPSNKVTEKGKDVELRCDPISGHTALYWYRQSLGQGLEFLIYFQGNSAPDKSGLPSDRFSAERTGGSVSTLTIQRTQQEDSAVYLCASSLMDPGLAAVKETQYFGPGTRLLVL.

This chain connects TRBV6-4 to TRBJ2-3, with D tentatively TRBD2 (6 bases). The germline V gene encodes CDR1 MRHNA and CDR2 SNTAGT. The CDR3 runs to 15 residues. Trimming removed 2 bases at V and 2 bases at J, with 11 bases between. DNA of the CDR3: TGTGCCAGCAGTGACGGGCGGGGAGACACAGATACGCAGTATTTT. Protein sequence: CASSDGRGDTDTQYF.

J is TRBJ2-7 and V is TRBV5-6, with 11 bases aligning to TRBD2. This CDR3 is 16 amino acids long. CDR1 is SGHDT, CDR2 YYEEEE, per germline. Trimming at V came to 0 bases and at J to 2 bases, leaving 4 bases not matched to a gene. In nucleotides, the CDR3 is TGTGCCAGCAGCTTGGAAATGGGACTAGCGGCCTACGAGCAGTACTTC. Amino acid sequence: CASSLEMGLAAYEQYF.

This sequence joins TRBV25-1 and TRBJ1-4, with D tentatively TRBD1 (6 bases). The germline gives CDR1 MGHDK, CDR2 SYGVNS. CDR3 length equals 15 residues. V lost 3 bases to trimming and J lost 1 base, with 9 bases between them. Here the CDR3 reads CASSDEQGTNEKLFF. The CDR3, as DNA: TGTGCCAGCAGTGACGAACAGGGAACTAATGAAAAACTGTTTTTT.

The gene calls are TRBV7-9 and TRBJ1-2, with D possibly being TRBD1 (6 bases). Germline lookup yields CDR1 SEHNR and CDR2 FQNEAQ (reference sequence). The CDR3 spans 16 residues. The V and J ends lost 0 bases and 4 bases respectively, with 15 bases between them. The CDR3 sequence: CASSLAVGGQGYGYTF. Here the CDR3 DNA reads TGTGCCAGCAGCTTAGCGGTGGGGGGGCAAGGCTATGGCTACACCTTC.

The chain employs TRBV7-9 and TRBJ1-2, with a tentative D call TRBD1 (5 bases). Germline V gene lookup returns CDR1 SEHNR and CDR2 FQNEAQ (reference sequence). This CDR3 comprises 13 residues. V was trimmed by 6 bases and J by 1 base, leaving 9 bases between them. This chain's CDR3 is CASRRDGNYGYTF. Here the CDR3 DNA reads TGTGCCAGCAGGCGGGACGGTAACTATGGCTACACCTTC. The whole variable domain, remainder taken from reference TRBV7-9 and TRBJ1-2, is DTGVSQNPRHKITKRGQNVTFRCDPISEHNRLYWYRQTLGQGPEFLTYFQNEAQLEKSRLLSDRFSAERPKGSFSTLEIQRTEQGDSAMYLCASRRDGNYGYTFGSGTRLTVV.

The V and J genes are TRBV6-5 and TRBJ1-1; TRBD1 is a possible D gene (5 bases). The germline V gene encodes CDR1 MNHEY and CDR2 SVGAGI. The length of the CDR3 is 14 residues. With 3 bases removed from V and 6 bases from J, the gap between germline ends came to 14 bases. CDR3 amino acids: CASSYQGFGSEAFF. In DNA form, the CDR3 reads TGTGCCAGCAGTTATCAGGGTTTTGGCTCTGAAGCTTTCTTT.

The chain recombines TRBV2 with TRBJ1-1; unclear D gene. From germline, CDR1 is SNHLY and CDR2 FYNNEI. V lost 4 bases and J lost 3, with 12 bases in between. This CDR3 is 14 amino acids long. CDR3: CASSARLRHTEAFF. CDR3 bases: TGTGCCAGCAGTGCAAGACTAAGGCACACTGAAGCTTTCTTT.

The chain couples TRBV6-1 to TRBJ2-7, with TRBD2 identical over 9 bases. The germline V gene encodes CDR1 MNHNS and CDR2 SASEGT. The J segment lost 7 bases and the V segment lost 8 bases, leaving 12 bases of the junction unmatched. CDR3 length: 14 residues. The CDR3 reads CASGIAGAHGEQYF. The CDR3 nucleotides read TGTGCCAGCGGAATAGCGGGAGCTCACGGGGAGCAGTACTTC.

This clone has just a few counts. This chain connects TRBV6-4 to TRBJ2-7; 13 nucleotides agree with TRBD2. The CDR3 length is 15 residues. J was trimmed by 3 bases and V by 3 bases; bases with no gene match: 2. CDR1 and CDR2 from the germline V gene are MRHNA and SNTAGT. The CDR3 nucleotides are TGTGCCAGCAGTGAAGGGACTAGCGGGAACTACGAGCAGTACTTC. It specifies CASSEGTSGNYEQYF.

The genes are TRBV29-1 and TRBJ1-5; D might be TRBD1 (6 bases). V lost 5 bases and J lost 0, with 20 bases in between. CDR1 is SQVTM and CDR2 is ANQGSEA in the germline V gene. This CDR3 has 17 amino acids. CDR3 in DNA: TGCAGCGTTCCCAAAAGGGGGGGCCGGTATAGCAATCAGCCCCAGCATTTT. It is translated as CSVPKRGGRYSNQPQHF. Together with reference TRBV29-1 and TRBJ1-5, the CDR3 gives the full variable domain: SAVISQKPSRDICQRGTSLTIQCQVDSQVTMMFWYRQQPGQSLTLIATANQGSEATYESGFVIDKFPISRPNLTFSTLTVSNMSPEDSSIYLCSVPKRGGRYSNQPQHFGDGTRLSIL.

This clone has more than one count but fewer than ten. V usage is TRBV7-2 and J usage is TRBJ2-7, with 10 bases matching TRBD1. J lost 0 bases, V lost 1 base, and 0 bases had no gene match. Germline V lookup: CDR1 SGHTA, CDR2 FQGNSA. This CDR3 is built from 15 residues. This chain's CDR3 is CASSLGDRGSYEQYF. In nucleotides, the CDR3 is TGTGCCAGCAGCTTAGGGGACAGGGGCTCCTACGAGCAGTACTTC.

V and J are TRBV12-2 and TRBJ2-7; the DNA was not used to check the table's D call, TRBD1. TRBV12-2 is an annotated pseudogene. This CDR3 comprises 15 residues. Here the CDR3 reads CASRLTGTGDYEQYF. DNA for the CDR3: TGTGCAAGTCGCCTCACGGGGACAGGCGACTACGAGCAGTACTTC.

The chain has TRBV2 and TRBJ2-3; D gene unclear. This CDR3 is built from 16 residues. V gave up 7 bases and J gave up 6 bases, with 23 bases separating them. The germline gives CDR1 SNHLY, CDR2 FYNNEI. The CDR3 region is CASTQLIGVAKDTQYF. The CDR3 nucleotides read TGTGCCAGCACCCAACTGATTGGAGTGGCCAAGGATACGCAGTATTTT.

About this clone itself: An end of the junction differs from the germline gene, which may be a read error. This rearrangement joins TRBV6-6 to TRBJ2-7; 7 nucleotides agree with TRBD1. The CDR3 has 14 amino acids. Germline CDR1 is MNHNY and CDR2 is SVGAGI (reference sequence). CDR3 sequence reads: CASSLGARDREISF. The CDR3 DNA is TGTGCCAGCAGCCTCGGAGCCCGAGACAGGGAGATTAGCTTC.

J is TRBJ2-1 and V is TRBV5-1, with 9 bases identical to TRBD2. Losses at the gene ends were 2 bases for V and 7 bases for J; bases not matched to a gene: 10. The germline V gene has CDR1 SGHRS and CDR2 YFSETQ. This CDR3 spans 16 amino acids. The CDR3: CASSFSTSGLPNEQFF. The CDR3 bases are TGCGCCAGCAGCTTTAGTACTAGCGGGCTCCCGAATGAGCAGTTCTTC.

The rearrangement joins TRBV1 to TRBJ2-1; the tabulated D call, TRBD2, remains unverified against the DNA. TRBV1 is annotated as a pseudogene. CDR3 length: 17 residues. CDR3: CTSSQENRAGGHNEQFF. Here the CDR3 DNA reads TGCACCAGCAGCCAAGAGAACCGAGCGGGAGGGCACAATGAGCAGTTCTTC.

The rearrangement uses TRBV4-3 and TRBJ2-7; a possible D gene is TRBD1 (5 bases). This CDR3 has 15 residues. The germline V gene has CDR1 LGHNA and CDR2 YSLEER. V shed 0 bases and J shed 2 bases, with 11 bases lying between them. The CDR3 is CASSQDLGLAYEQYF. As DNA, the CDR3 is TGCGCCAGCAGCCAAGACTTGGGGCTTGCCTACGAGCAGTACTTC.